The 20 T cell receptor beta chains reported below all come from one sample, sequenced in a study of OX40 agonist ivuxolimab in advanced cancers. Library preparation used the immunoSEQ multiplex PCR assay. TCRdb stores this immuneACCESS table with in-frame sequences only. Part of the clones is absent; in the studies checked, under half of the shortfall reflects unresolved V genes, and no reason is known for the rest. The sample table contains 55,000 to 85,000 clones; only one count was recorded for nearly 90% of them. The biggest ten clones account for approximately 1.3% of the sample. Sequencing used CD4+ or CD8+ T cells sorted from blood, obtained in a trial of the OX40 agonist ivuxolimab. Receptor source: an adult with an advanced solid tumor such as melanoma, head and neck, liver or kidney cancer.

The chain combines TRBV29-1 with TRBJ1-1; 9 nucleotides agree with TRBD1. The V and J ends lost 2 bases and 3 bases, in that order; junction bases with no gene match: 1. Per the germline V gene, CDR1 is SQVTM and CDR2 is ANQGSEA. The CDR3 is made up of 13 amino acids. This chain's CDR3 is CSVETGGDTEAFF. The DNA of the CDR3 is TGCAGCGTTGAAACAGGGGGCGACACTGAAGCTTTCTTT.

The J gene is TRBJ1-6, the V gene TRBV15, with a tentative D call TRBD1 (6 bases). Looked up from germline, CDR1 is LNHNV and CDR2 is YYDKDF (reference sequence). The CDR3 extends over 13 amino acids. V was clipped by 3 bases and J by 10 bases, with 10 bases between them. In DNA form, the CDR3 reads TGTGCCACCAGCAGGGGGGCAGGGTCACCCCTCCACTTT. Its protein product is CATSRGAGSPLHF.

This sequence joins TRBV27 and TRBJ1-3, with unresolved D. Germline CDR1 and CDR2: MNHEY and SMNVEV (reference sequence). The CDR3 contains 14 residues. Trimming shortened V by 3 bases and J by 3 bases, and 9 bases separated the two germline ends. CDR3 residues: CASSLRGFGNTIYF. In DNA form, the CDR3 reads TGTGCCAGCAGTTTGCGAGGATTTGGAAACACCATATATTTT.

CDR3 loop: CASSARGATDTQYF. The CDR3 bases are TGTGCCAGCAGCGCGAGGGGGGCCACAGATACGCAGTATTTT. The gene calls are TRBV9 and TRBJ2-3; D may be TRBD1 or TRBD2 (6 bases each). Germline CDR1 reads SGDLS; CDR2 reads YYNGEE. Deletions cut 3 bases from V and 2 bases from J, with 10 bases between. The CDR3 length is 14 residues.

This clone was observed a single time. V and J are TRBV2 and TRBJ2-1; no reliable D call. CDR3 length equals 14 residues. V gave up 3 bases and J gave up 8 bases, with 14 bases separating them. Per germline, CDR1 SNHLY and CDR2 FYNNEI. CDR3 region: CASSDFHSSDEQFF. The CDR3 nucleotides read TGTGCCAGCAGTGATTTCCATTCTTCGGATGAGCAGTTCTTC.

The chain joins TRBV4-1 to TRBJ2-5; D gene unclear. Per the germline V gene, CDR1 is MGHRA and CDR2 is YSYEKL. With 0 bases removed from V and 4 bases from J, the gap between germline ends came to 3 bases. The CDR3 loop spans 12 amino acids. As DNA, the CDR3 is TGCGCCAGCAGCCAAGAAGGAGAGACCCAGTACTTC. Translated: CASSQEGETQYF.

V gene TRBV6-6 combines with J gene TRBJ2-2; perhaps TRBD2 as D (5 bases). Trimming took 2 bases from V and 4 from J, leaving 5 bases between them. The CDR3 length is 13 residues. From germline, CDR1 is MNHNY and CDR2 SVGAGI (reference sequence). The CDR3 loop is CASSYAGTGELFF. The CDR3 coding sequence is TGTGCCAGCAGTTACGCGGGCACCGGGGAGCTGTTTTTT.

This clone was seen once. The V and J genes are TRBV6-5 and TRBJ1-3, with D perhaps matching TRBD1 (5 bases). CDR1 MNHEY and CDR2 SVGAGI come from the germline V gene. This CDR3 is 15 amino acids long. V was clipped by 5 bases and J by 0 bases, with 11 bases between them. The CDR3 DNA sequence: TGTGCCAGCAGTCGATCGGGGGACTCTGGAAACACCATATATTTT. Protein: CASSRSGDSGNTIYF.

The rearrangement links TRBV7-2 to TRBJ1-2; 8 bases are shared with TRBD1. The germline V gene encodes CDR1 SGHTA and CDR2 FQGNSA. J lost 4 bases, V lost 5 bases, and 6 bases had no gene match. The CDR3 runs 14 residues. CDR3 DNA: TGTGCCAGCAGCCCGGACAGGGAGAGCTATGGCTACACCTTC. The encoded protein is CASSPDRESYGYTF.

The table lists this clone with a count of one. This chain uses TRBV29-1 with TRBJ1-3; D is ambiguous. The CDR3 runs to 14 residues. Germline V CDR1 and CDR2: SQVTM, ANQGSEA. Trimming shortened V by 0 bases and J by 4 bases, and 10 bases separated the two germline ends. The CDR3 reads CSVEDPQKGNTIYF. The CDR3 DNA sequence: TGCAGCGTTGAAGATCCGCAGAAAGGAAACACCATATATTTT.

V is TRBV10-3 and J is TRBJ1-5; maybe TRBD1 (5 bases). Germline CDR1 and CDR2: ENHRY and SYGVKD. The CDR3 extends over 13 amino acids. Trimming shortened V by 6 bases and J by 5 bases, and 11 bases separated the two germline ends. The CDR3: CAISPDKDQPQHF. The DNA of the CDR3 is TGTGCCATCAGCCCGGACAAAGATCAGCCCCAGCATTTT.

The chain employs TRBV19 and TRBJ1-2; D possibly corresponds to TRBD1 (5 bases). Deletions cut 9 bases from V and 6 bases from J, with 20 bases between. The CDR3 is 14 amino acids. Germline CDR1 reads LNHDA; CDR2 reads SQIVND (reference sequence). CDR3 nucleotide sequence: TGTGCCAGCAATATGAGGGCAGGGATGAATGGCTACACCTTC. It is translated as CASNMRAGMNGYTF.

The sample holds one count of this clone. This chain connects TRBV20-1 to TRBJ1-3; D gene ambiguous. The V end lost 6 bases, the J end lost 4 bases, and 7 bases lay between the germline ends. This CDR3 region has 11 residues. The germline gives CDR1 DFQATT, CDR2 SNEGSKA (reference sequence). In DNA, the CDR3 is TGCAGTGCCGGGCCCGGAAACACCATATATTTT. It translates to CSAGPGNTIYF.

The chain uses TRBV2 and TRBJ2-3; 7 positions agree with TRBD1. V lost 4 bases to trimming and J lost 1 base; unmatched junction nucleotides: 5. The CDR3 loop spans 15 amino acids. In germline, CDR1 is SNHLY, CDR2 FYNNEI. The CDR3 sequence: CASSGGQGGTDTQYF. CDR3 bases: TGTGCCAGCAGTGGAGGGCAGGGGGGCACAGATACGCAGTATTTT.

This rearrangement joins TRBV27 to TRBJ1-5; possible D gene TRBD1, 6 bases. The CDR3 length is 16 residues. CDR1 is MNHEY and CDR2 is SMNVEV in the germline V gene (reference sequence). V was cut by 2 bases and J by 5 bases, with 16 bases left in between. The CDR3 region has the DNA TGTGCCAGCAGTTTAAGACGGGGGGCTGGGGATCAGCCCCAGCATTTT. It translates to CASSLRRGAGDQPQHF.

This clone was seen a single time. The gene calls are TRBV29-1 and TRBJ1-4, with no clear D. Trimming stripped 6 bases from V and 0 bases from J, with 8 bases between. The germline V gene encodes CDR1 SQVTM and CDR2 ANQGSEA. The CDR3 has 13 residues. The CDR3 reads CSVVDSTNEKLFF. CDR3 DNA: TGCAGCGTCGTGGATTCAACTAATGAAAAACTGTTTTTT.

This clone was picked up a small number of times. The V and J genes are TRBV6-6 and TRBJ2-1; 7 bases fit TRBD2. This CDR3 comprises 16 residues. Looked up from germline, CDR1 is MNHNY and CDR2 is SVGAGI (reference sequence). V shed 6 bases and J 2 bases; nucleotides not matched to a gene: 10. The CDR3 DNA sequence: TGTGCCAGCAGGCAATCTAGCGGAACCACCTACAATGAGCAGTTCTTC. Amino acid sequence: CASRQSSGTTYNEQFF.

The chain recombines TRBV29-1 with TRBJ1-2; tentatively, D is TRBD1 (6 bases). CDR1 SQVTM and CDR2 ANQGSEA come from the germline V gene. This CDR3 region has 14 residues. With 6 bases removed from V and 3 bases from J, the gap between germline ends came to 17 bases. The CDR3 sequence: CSVAQGYGDYGYTF. In DNA form, the CDR3 reads TGCAGCGTCGCGCAGGGGTATGGTGACTATGGCTACACCTTC.

The chain recombines TRBV21-1 with TRBJ2-3; the table's D call of TRBD1 was not tested on the DNA. TRBV21-1 is described as a pseudogene. This CDR3 region has 15 residues. CDR3 loop: CASSIHRGKADTQYF. The CDR3, as DNA: TGTGCCAGCAGCATTCACAGGGGGAAGGCAGATACGCAGTATTTT.

V is TRBV19 and J is TRBJ2-1; 8 nucleotides agree with TRBD1. This CDR3 comprises 14 residues. Germline values: CDR1 LNHDA, CDR2 SQIVND (reference sequence). The V and J ends lost 4 bases and 7 bases, in that order; junction bases with no gene match: 6. The chain's CDR3 is CASSTGQDTNEQFF. In DNA form, the CDR3 reads TGTGCCAGTAGTACGGGACAGGATACGAATGAGCAGTTCTTC.